This T cell receptor beta chain comes out of a study of blood T cells in healthy people across ages. The study's findings and limits: A greater number of naive CD4+ cells and higher diversity distinguished long-lived donors from aged donors. Strong correlation was found linking TCR beta diversity to naive T cell percentage.

After removal of 3 bases from V and 1 base from J, the junction contained 3 bases not matched to a gene. In germline, CDR1 is DFQATT, CDR2 SNEGSKA (reference sequence). The CDR3 totals 15 residues. The authors ran a second PCR of 7 to 11 cycles using a sample-barcoded 5' primer and a J-beta primer mix. MiXCR, run by TCRdb on the 5' RACE reads, gives a single entry per CDR3 protein. The top ten clones hold less than 9.5% of a sample with roughly 1,700,000 distinct CDR3 sequences, 25% to 30% of them seen once. This clonotype appeared a few times. Its target is not known. The material sequenced was blood. This sequence originates from a woman aged 25 to 39 in good health. This chain joins TRBV20-1 and TRBJ2-3; 11 nucleotides line up with TRBD1. The CDR3: CSASEDRGRTDTQYF. In nucleotides, the CDR3 is TGCAGTGCTAGCGAGGACAGGGGGCGCACAGATACGCAGTATTTT.